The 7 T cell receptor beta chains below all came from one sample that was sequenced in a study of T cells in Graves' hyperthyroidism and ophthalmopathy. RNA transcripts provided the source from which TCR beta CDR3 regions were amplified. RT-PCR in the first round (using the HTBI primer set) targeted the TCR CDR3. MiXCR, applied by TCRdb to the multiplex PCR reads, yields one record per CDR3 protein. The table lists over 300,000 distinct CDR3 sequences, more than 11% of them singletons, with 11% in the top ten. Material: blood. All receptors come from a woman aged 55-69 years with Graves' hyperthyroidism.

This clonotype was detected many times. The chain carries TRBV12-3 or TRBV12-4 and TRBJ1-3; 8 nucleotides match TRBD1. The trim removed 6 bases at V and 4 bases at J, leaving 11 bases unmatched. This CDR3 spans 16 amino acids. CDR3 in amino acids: CASSPGDRIRGNTIYF. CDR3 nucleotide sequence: TGTGCCAGCAGCCCTGGGGACAGGATTAGAGGAAACACCATATATTTT.

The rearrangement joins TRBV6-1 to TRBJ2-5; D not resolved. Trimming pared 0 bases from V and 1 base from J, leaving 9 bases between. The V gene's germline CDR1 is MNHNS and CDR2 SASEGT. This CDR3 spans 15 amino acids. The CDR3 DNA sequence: TGTGCCAGCAGTGAAGCGGGTAGGCCCCAAGAGACCCAGTACTTC. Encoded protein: CASSEAGRPQETQYF.

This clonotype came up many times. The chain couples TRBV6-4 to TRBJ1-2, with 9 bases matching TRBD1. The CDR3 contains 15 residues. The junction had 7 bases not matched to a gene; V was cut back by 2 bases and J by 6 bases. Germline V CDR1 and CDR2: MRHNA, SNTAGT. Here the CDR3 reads CASSDPDRGFHGYTF. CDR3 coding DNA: TGTGCCAGCAGTGACCCGGACAGGGGATTCCATGGCTACACCTTC.

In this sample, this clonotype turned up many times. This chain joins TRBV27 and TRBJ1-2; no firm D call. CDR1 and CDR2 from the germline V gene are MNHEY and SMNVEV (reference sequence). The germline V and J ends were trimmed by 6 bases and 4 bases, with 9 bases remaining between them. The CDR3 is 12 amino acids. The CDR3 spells CASSPLGYGYTF. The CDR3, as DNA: TGTGCCAGCAGCCCCTTGGGCTATGGCTACACCTTC.

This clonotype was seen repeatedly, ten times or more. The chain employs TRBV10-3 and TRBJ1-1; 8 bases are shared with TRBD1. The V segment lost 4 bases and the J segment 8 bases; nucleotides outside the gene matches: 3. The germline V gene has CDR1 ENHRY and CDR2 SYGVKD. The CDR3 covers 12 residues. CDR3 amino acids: CAISGDRGEAFF. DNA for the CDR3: TGTGCCATCAGTGGCGACAGGGGCGAAGCTTTCTTT.

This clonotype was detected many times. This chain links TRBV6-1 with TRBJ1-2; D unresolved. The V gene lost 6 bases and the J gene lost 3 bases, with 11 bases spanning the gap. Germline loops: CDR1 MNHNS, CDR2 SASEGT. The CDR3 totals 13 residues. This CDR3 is CASSPGSHYGYTF. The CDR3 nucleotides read TGTGCCAGCAGCCCCGGTTCTCACTATGGCTACACCTTC.

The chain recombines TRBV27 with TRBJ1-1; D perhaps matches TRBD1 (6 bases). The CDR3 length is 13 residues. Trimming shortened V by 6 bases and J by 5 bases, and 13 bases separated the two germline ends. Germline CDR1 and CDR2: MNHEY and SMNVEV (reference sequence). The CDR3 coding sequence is TGTGCCAGCAGCTGGACCAGGGGAACTGAAGCTTTCTTT. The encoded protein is CASSWTRGTEAFF.